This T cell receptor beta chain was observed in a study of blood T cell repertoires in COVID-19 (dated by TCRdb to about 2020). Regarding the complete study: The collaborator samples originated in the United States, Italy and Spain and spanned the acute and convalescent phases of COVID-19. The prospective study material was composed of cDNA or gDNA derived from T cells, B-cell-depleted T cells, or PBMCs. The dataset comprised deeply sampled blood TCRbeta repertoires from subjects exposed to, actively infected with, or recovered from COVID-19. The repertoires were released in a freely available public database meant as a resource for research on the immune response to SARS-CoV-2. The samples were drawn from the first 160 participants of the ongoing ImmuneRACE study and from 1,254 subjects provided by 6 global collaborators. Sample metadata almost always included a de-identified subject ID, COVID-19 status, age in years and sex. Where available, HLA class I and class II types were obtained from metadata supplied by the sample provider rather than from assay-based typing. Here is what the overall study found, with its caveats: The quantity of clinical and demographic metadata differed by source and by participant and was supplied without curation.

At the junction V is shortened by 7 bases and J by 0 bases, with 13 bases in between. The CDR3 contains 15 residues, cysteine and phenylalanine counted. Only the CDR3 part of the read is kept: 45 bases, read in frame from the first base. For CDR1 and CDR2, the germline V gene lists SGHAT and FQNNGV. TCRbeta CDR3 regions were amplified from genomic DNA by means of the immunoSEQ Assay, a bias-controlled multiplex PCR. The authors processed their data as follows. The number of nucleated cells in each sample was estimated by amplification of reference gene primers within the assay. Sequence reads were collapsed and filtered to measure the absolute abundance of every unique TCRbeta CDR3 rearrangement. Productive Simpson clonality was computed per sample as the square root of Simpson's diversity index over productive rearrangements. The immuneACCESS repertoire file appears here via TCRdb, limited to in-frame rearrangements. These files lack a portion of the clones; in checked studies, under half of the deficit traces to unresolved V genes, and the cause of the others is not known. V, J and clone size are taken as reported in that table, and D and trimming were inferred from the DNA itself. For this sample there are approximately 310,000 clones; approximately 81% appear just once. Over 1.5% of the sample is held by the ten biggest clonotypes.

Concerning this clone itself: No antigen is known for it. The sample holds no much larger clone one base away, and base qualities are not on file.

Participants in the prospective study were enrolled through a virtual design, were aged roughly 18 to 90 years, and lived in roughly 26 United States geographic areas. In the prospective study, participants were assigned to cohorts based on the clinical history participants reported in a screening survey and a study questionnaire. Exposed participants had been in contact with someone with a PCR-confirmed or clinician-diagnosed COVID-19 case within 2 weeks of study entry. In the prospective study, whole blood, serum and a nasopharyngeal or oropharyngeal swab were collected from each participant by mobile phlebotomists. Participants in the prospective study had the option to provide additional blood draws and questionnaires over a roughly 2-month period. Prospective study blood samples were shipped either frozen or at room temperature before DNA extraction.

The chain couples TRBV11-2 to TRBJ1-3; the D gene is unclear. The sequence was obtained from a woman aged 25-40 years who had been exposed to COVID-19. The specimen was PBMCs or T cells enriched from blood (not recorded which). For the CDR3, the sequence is CASTRGIVSGNTIYF. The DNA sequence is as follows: TGTGCCAGCACCCGAGGGATCGTCTCTGGAAACACCATATATTTT.